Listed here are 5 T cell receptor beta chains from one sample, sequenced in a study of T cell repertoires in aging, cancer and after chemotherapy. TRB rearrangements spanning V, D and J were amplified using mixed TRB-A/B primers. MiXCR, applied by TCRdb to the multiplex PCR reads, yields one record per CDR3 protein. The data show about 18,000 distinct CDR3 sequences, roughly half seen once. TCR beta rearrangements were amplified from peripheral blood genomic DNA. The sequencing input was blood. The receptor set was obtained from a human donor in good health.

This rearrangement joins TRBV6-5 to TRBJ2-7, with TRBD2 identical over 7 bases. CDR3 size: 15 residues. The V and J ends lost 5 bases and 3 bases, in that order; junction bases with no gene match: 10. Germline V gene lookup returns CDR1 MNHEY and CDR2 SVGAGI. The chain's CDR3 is CASSEMAGVYYEQYF. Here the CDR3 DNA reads TGTGCCAGCAGTGAAATGGCGGGGGTTTACTACGAGCAGTACTTC.

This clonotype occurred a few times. This chain's CDR3 is CSATTGDVGYGYTF. The CDR3 nucleotides read TGCAGCGCGACGACAGGGGATGTGGGTTATGGCTACACCTTC. This rearrangement joins TRBV29-1 to TRBJ1-2; 8 bases map to TRBD1. The CDR3 covers 14 residues. Unmatched junction bases numbered 12, after V lost 7 bases and J lost 5 bases. Germline CDR1 and CDR2: SQVTM and ANQGSEA.

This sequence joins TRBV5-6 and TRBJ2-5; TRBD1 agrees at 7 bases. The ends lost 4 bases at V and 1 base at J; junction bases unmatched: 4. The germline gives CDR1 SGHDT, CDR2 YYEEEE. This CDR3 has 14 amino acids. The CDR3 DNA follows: TGTGCCAGCAGCCCTCGGACAGGCCAAGAGACCCAGTACTTC. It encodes CASSPRTGQETQYF.

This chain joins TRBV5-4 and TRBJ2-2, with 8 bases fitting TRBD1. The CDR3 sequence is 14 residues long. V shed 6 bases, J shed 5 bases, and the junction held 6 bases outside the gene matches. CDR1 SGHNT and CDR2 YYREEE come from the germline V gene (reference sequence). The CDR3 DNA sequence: TGTGCCAGCACGGCAGGGGGCGGAACCGGGGAGCTGTTTTTT. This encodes CASTAGGGTGELFF.

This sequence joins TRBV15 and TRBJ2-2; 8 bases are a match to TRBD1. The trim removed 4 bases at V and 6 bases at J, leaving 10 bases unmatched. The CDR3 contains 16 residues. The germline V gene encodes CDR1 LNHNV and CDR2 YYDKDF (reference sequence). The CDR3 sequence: CATSIDRGQAPGELFF. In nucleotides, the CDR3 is TGTGCCACCAGCATCGATAGGGGACAGGCCCCCGGGGAGCTGTTTTTT.